Sequencing of this T cell receptor beta chain was carried out in a study of response to subunit inactivated influenza vaccine. This clonotype has just a few counts. Its antigen is unknown. Points from the study as a whole: It was the authors' suggestion that each seasonal influenza vaccination recruits few new T cells.

TCRdb itself ran the RT-PCR reads through MiXCR, one entry per CDR3 protein. Of 650,000 to 850,000 distinct CDR3 sequences in the sample, about 14% were seen once. Trimming left V 5 bases short and J 0 bases short, with 11 bases between. The CDR3 has 14 amino acids. Per the germline V gene, CDR1 is SGHTA and CDR2 is FQGNSA. The genes are TRBV7-2 and TRBJ2-7; tentative D call: TRBD1 (6 bases). This specimen was PBMCs from blood, taken less than 15 days before vaccination. The TCR was taken from a man aged 50 to 59 who received an inactivated influenza vaccine. The CDR3 DNA follows: TGTGCCAGCAGCACCCGACAGGCCTCCTACGAGCAGTACTTC. Its protein product is CASSTRQASYEQYF.